The rows below give T cell receptor beta chains drawn from one sample of a study of T cells in Graves' hyperthyroidism and ophthalmopathy. TCRdb reprocessed the multiplex PCR reads via MiXCR and lists one record per CDR3 protein. The sample includes more than 500,000 distinct CDR3 sequences, less than 15% seen only once; the top ten take roughly 14%. Sequencing was carried out using blood. These receptors were collected from a woman between 40 and 55 years old with Graves' hyperthyroidism. Both conserved end residues are part of each CDR3. The D gene is left open where the match is weak. Some rows mark clone size as missing; the rest say once, few, many or name a class of expanded clone.

d_call j_call clone_size v_call cdr3_nt cdr3_aa
TRBD2 TRBJ2-5 many TRBV7-7 TGTGCTAGCAGCTGGGGCGGGAGCCAAGAGACCCAGTACTTC CASSWGGSQETQYF
NA TRBJ1-5 many TRBV6-2/TRBV6-3 TGTGCCAGCAGTAGGGACGATACAAGCAATCAGCCCCAGCATTTT CASSRDDTSNQPQHF
NA TRBJ2-1 many TRBV6-2/TRBV6-3 TGTGCCAGCAGCCCCTTCCCTAACAGAGACAATGAGCAGTTCTTC CASSPFPNRDNEQFF
TRBD2 TRBJ2-1 many TRBV12-3/TRBV12-4 TGTGCCAGCACCGATGGACTAGCGGGATTATGGGGCTCCTACAATGAGCAGTTCTTC CASTDGLAGLWGSYNEQFF
NA TRBJ1-2 NA TRBV6-1 TGTGCCAGCAGTGAACGACAGCTCTATGGCTACACCTTC CASSERQLYGYTF
TRBD2 TRBJ2-1 NA TRBV6-1 TGTGCCAGCAGCGTTACTAGCGGAGTGTACAATGAGCAGTTCTTC CASSVTSGVYNEQFF
NA TRBJ2-5 few TRBV5-4 TGTGCCAGCAGCGTCCGGATCCAAGAGACCCAGTACTTC CASSVRIQETQYF
NA TRBJ1-2 NA TRBV9 TGTGCCAGCATCCCAGTCGACCCCGGGGCTGATGCAGGTGGCTACACCTTC CASIPVDPGADAGGYTF
NA TRBJ2-1 NA TRBV19 TGTGCCAGTAAGGACGTTTACAATGAGCAGTTCTTC CASKDVYNEQFF
NA TRBJ2-2 many TRBV28 TGTGCCAGCAGTTTAGGGGCAGGGGCAACCGGGGAGCTGTTTTTT CASSLGAGATGELFF
NA TRBJ2-5 once TRBV4-1 TGCGCCAGCAGCCAAGATAGGGGTAATGGAGAGACCCAGTACTTC CASSQDRGNGETQYF
NA TRBJ1-1 many TRBV20-1 TGCAGTGCTACAAACACTGAAGCTTTCTTT CSATNTEAFF
TRBD1 TRBJ1-5 many TRBV3-1 TGTGCCAGCAGCCGGACAGGGGGTCAGCCCCAGCATTTT CASSRTGGQPQHF
TRBD2 TRBJ2-3 many TRBV12-3/TRBV12-4 TGTGCCAGCAGTTTCTTGGTAGCGGGAGGGACTAGCACAGATACGCAGTATTTT CASSFLVAGGTSTDTQYF
NA TRBJ1-3 many TRBV30 TGTGCCTGGAGTGTCGCTTTAAACACCATATATTTT CAWSVALNTIYF
NA TRBJ2-7 many TRBV7-8 TGTGCCAGCAGCTTACTTCCGGACGAATCCTACGAGCAGTACTTC CASSLLPDESYEQYF
NA TRBJ2-1 many TRBV5-1 TGCGCCAGCAGCTCGGATGGCGTCTCCTACAATGAGCAGTTCTTC CASSSDGVSYNEQFF
NA TRBJ1-6 few TRBV6-1 TGTGCCAGCACCGGAATACCGAGCTCCTATAATTCACCCCTCCACTTT CASTGIPSSYNSPLHF
NA TRBJ1-1 NA TRBV28 TGTGCCATCGAATCCGGTGGCACTGAAGCTTTCTTT CAIESGGTEAFF
NA TRBJ2-7 many TRBV20-1 TGCAGTGCACCCTTCCTCAGATCGGCCTCCTACGAGCAGTACTTC CSAPFLRSASYEQYF
NA TRBJ2-2 many TRBV14 TGTGCCAGCAGCCAAGCGGGGATTTATAACACCGGGGAGCTGTTTTTT CASSQAGIYNTGELFF
TRBD2 TRBJ2-2 few TRBV19 TGTGCCAGTAACTTGCCAGCGGGATATAACACCGGGGAGCTGTTTTTT CASNLPAGYNTGELFF
TRBD2 TRBJ2-5 many TRBV20-1 TGCAGTGCCGGGACTAGCGGTGAAGAGACCCAGTACTTC CSAGTSGEETQYF
TRBD2 TRBJ2-1 many TRBV27 TGTGCCAGCAGTTTAGAGGGAGGGCCTAACAATGAGCAGTTCTTC CASSLEGGPNNEQFF
TRBD2 TRBJ2-3 few TRBV3-1 TGTGCCAGCAGCCGCACGGGACTAGCGGGAGGGCCAGGGACAGATACGCAGTATTTT CASSRTGLAGGPGTDTQYF
TRBD2 TRBJ2-1 NA TRBV12-3/TRBV12-4 TGTGCCAGCAGCAGACCCGGGACTAGCGGCTACAATGAGCAGTTCTTC CASSRPGTSGYNEQFF
TRBD2 TRBJ2-3 once TRBV19 TGTGCCAGTAGTATCCCCATTGGGGTAGCGGGAGCAGATACGCAGTATTTT CASSIPIGVAGADTQYF
NA TRBJ2-2 few TRBV6-6 TGTGCCAGCAGTTACTCCCTGGACACCGGGGAGCTGTTTTTT CASSYSLDTGELFF
NA TRBJ1-2 many TRBV2 TGTGCCAGCAGTGGGGACACTTCGGGCTATGGCTACACCTTC CASSGDTSGYGYTF
TRBD2 TRBJ2-2 many TRBV5-1 TGCGCCAGCAGCCAGGGACTAGCGGGTACCACCGGGGAGCTGTTTTTT CASSQGLAGTTGELFF
TRBD2 TRBJ2-2 many TRBV3-1 TGTGCCAGCAGCCAAGAGATACTAGCGGGAGACACCGGGGAGCTGTTTTTT CASSQEILAGDTGELFF
NA TRBJ1-1 NA TRBV10-2 TGCGCCAGCAGTGAGCAGGGACGTTGGATCAACACTGAAGCTTTCTTT CASSEQGRWINTEAFF
NA TRBJ2-6 many TRBV6-1 TGTGCCAGCAGTGCTGGACAGTCAAGAGGTCTCTCTGGGGCCAACGTCCTGACTTTC CASSAGQSRGLSGANVLTF
NA TRBJ2-7 many TRBV28 TGTACCACCAACGGGGCCGGTCGCTACGAGCAGTACTTC CTTNGAGRYEQYF
NA TRBJ2-3 NA TRBV5-4 TGTGCCAGCCTAATTGACCCTAGCACAGATACGCAGTATTTT CASLIDPSTDTQYF
TRBD2 TRBJ2-1 many TRBV24-1 TGTGCCACCAGTGATTCACTAGCGGGAGCGGAAAATGAGCAGTTCTTC CATSDSLAGAENEQFF
TRBD2 TRBJ2-7 many TRBV5-1 TGCGCCAGCAGCCCGACTAGCGGCGAGCAGTACTTC CASSPTSGEQYF
NA TRBJ2-1 NA TRBV14 TGTGCCAGCAGCCACCCCTGGAATGAGCAGTTCTTC CASSHPWNEQFF
TRBD1 TRBJ2-7 many TRBV2 TGTGCCGGGGGGACAGGGATGTACGAGCAGTACTTC CAGGTGMYEQYF
TRBD2 TRBJ2-5 few TRBV19 TGTGCCAGTGGACGAGCGGGAGAGATACAGACCCAGTACTTC CASGRAGEIQTQYF
TRBD2 TRBJ2-3 NA TRBV7-8 TGTGCCAGCAGCTCACAGGGACTAGCGGGAGTTCCAGATACGCAGTATTTT CASSSQGLAGVPDTQYF
NA TRBJ1-4 NA TRBV18 TGTGCCAGCTCACCACGGTCGGCACCCGGTTCCTTAACTAATGAAAAACTGTTTTTT CASSPRSAPGSLTNEKLFF
TRBD1 TRBJ2-7 many TRBV27 TGTGCCAGCAGGGGACAGCAAACCTCCTACGAGCAGTACTTC CASRGQQTSYEQYF
NA TRBJ1-2 many TRBV30 TGTGCCTGGAGTAAACCAACCGGGGCTTCCTATGGCTACACCTTC CAWSKPTGASYGYTF
NA TRBJ2-1 many TRBV7-9 TGTGCCAGCAGCCGAACAGGGTTAGGGTACAATGAGCAGTTCTTC CASSRTGLGYNEQFF